These 4 T cell receptor beta chains originate from one sample sequenced in a study of blood T cell repertoires in COVID-19. Sequencing was performed with immunoSEQ multiplex PCR; in TCRdb, only in-frame clones are kept and a portion is missing. The sample comprises about 130,000 clones, about 86% of which are singletons, and about 2.3% rests with the top ten. Material: PBMCs or T cells enriched from blood (not recorded which). The source is a woman aged 45-60 years who had recovered from COVID-19.

The rearrangement uses TRBV7-9 and TRBJ1-1; no reliable D call. The CDR3 spans 14 residues. V was trimmed by 5 bases and J by 4 bases, leaving 14 bases between them. CDR1 and CDR2 (germline): SEHNR, FQNEAQ (reference sequence). Here the CDR3 DNA reads TGTGCCAGCAGCAGAACACGAGGGAGCACTGAAGCTTTCTTT. It translates to CASSRTRGSTEAFF.

CDR3 DNA sequence: TGTGCCAGCAGGGAGACAGGGGGCTATTACACTGAAGCTTTCTTT. Its protein product is CASRETGGYYTEAFF. The chain combines TRBV11-2 with TRBJ1-1; the match to TRBD1 covers 10 bases. Germline V gene sequence: CDR1 SGHAT, CDR2 FQNNGV. The CDR3 is made up of 15 amino acids. Losses at the gene ends were 6 bases for V and 3 bases for J; bases not matched to a gene: 7.

The V and J genes are TRBV4-2 and TRBJ1-1; D may be TRBD1 (6 bases). Germline assignment: CDR1 LGHNA and CDR2 YNFKEQ. Trimming took off 0 bases at V and 0 bases at J, with 8 bases between the two ends. This CDR3 is built from 15 residues. CDR3 in amino acids: CASSQERTVNTEAFF. CDR3 in DNA: TGTGCCAGCAGCCAAGAGAGGACAGTGAACACTGAAGCTTTCTTT.

The chain uses TRBV19 and TRBJ2-2; D is possibly TRBD2 (6 bases). Trimming removed 3 bases from V and 3 bases from J, with 11 bases in between. The CDR3 totals 15 residues. Germline V lookup: CDR1 LNHDA, CDR2 SQIVND (reference sequence). The CDR3 spells CASSIFGGDTGELFF. The CDR3 DNA reads TGTGCCAGTAGTATTTTCGGGGGTGACACCGGGGAGCTGTTTTTT.